The 12 T cell receptor beta chains below come from one sample, sequenced in a study of T cells in Graves' hyperthyroidism and ophthalmopathy. Amplified TCR beta CDR3 regions derived from RNA transcripts. When the TCR CDR3 underwent first-round RT-PCR, the HTBI primer set was used. TCRdb redid the calling of the multiplex PCR reads with MiXCR, one entry per CDR3 protein. Altogether roughly 580,000 distinct CDR3 sequences are present, 40% to 55% being singletons, with the ten largest covering roughly 8.2%. Source material: peripheral blood or thyroid tissue (not recorded which). These receptors came from a young woman with Graves' hyperthyroidism.

This clonotype has a count of ten or more. The chain couples TRBV2 to TRBJ2-5; D is uncertain. Germline CDR1 SNHLY, CDR2 FYNNEI. The CDR3 runs 11 residues. The ends were cut back, 9 bases at V and 9 bases at J, with 14 bases in the middle. In DNA, the CDR3 is TGTGCCAGTGAGGACCCGTCGGCCCAGTACTTC. Residues: CASEDPSAQYF.

This clonotype was counted only a few times. The germline gene is not matched at one end of the junction; a read error may be the cause. The V and J genes are TRBV7-7 and TRBJ2-2; D may be TRBD1 (6 bases). This CDR3 spans 15 amino acids. CDR1 is SSHAT, CDR2 FNYEAQ, per germline (reference sequence). The DNA of the CDR3 is TGTGCTAGCAGCTTGTCCCCAGGGGCCACCGGGGAGCTGTTTTTT. Its protein is CASSLSPGATGELFF.

About this clonotype itself: Mismatch with germline at one junction end may stem from a read error. The genes are TRBV11-2 and TRBJ2-7; possible D gene TRBD1, 5 bases. Germline V lookup: CDR1 SGHAT, CDR2 FQNNGV. This CDR3 has 18 amino acids. The CDR3 DNA follows: TGTGCCAGCAGCTTAAAAGGTGTCGGCCGACAGACCTCCTACGAGCAGCACTTC. It codes for CASSLKGVGRQTSYEQHF. Full variable domain (outside the CDR3, taken from reference TRBV11-2 and TRBJ2-7): EAGVAQSPRYKIIEKRQSVAFWCNPISGHATLYWYQQILGQGPKLLIQFQNNGVVDDSQLPKDRFSAERLKGVDSTLKIQPAKLEDSAVYLCASSLKGVGRQTSYEQHFGPGTRLTVT.

The chain recombines TRBV7-2 with TRBJ1-6, with D unresolved. This CDR3 is 15 amino acids long. The germline V and J ends were trimmed by 11 bases and 4 bases, with 18 bases remaining between them. CDR1 is SGHTA and CDR2 is FQGNSA in the germline V gene. In DNA form, the CDR3 reads TGTGCCTGGACCCCCGCAGACCGTTATAATTCACCCCTCCACTTT. Translating it yields CAWTPADRYNSPLHF.

The table lists this clonotype with a few counts. The rearrangement joins TRBV19 to TRBJ2-7; D remains unclear. The V end was cut by 5 bases, the J end by 4 bases, with 12 bases between. Germline CDR1 is LNHDA and CDR2 is SQIVND (reference sequence). The CDR3 length is 13 residues. CDR3 nucleotide sequence: TGTGCCAGTAGTTTCCGGGTCCGGTACGAGCAGTACTTC. This codes for CASSFRVRYEQYF.

As regards this clonotype: Sequence at one end of the junction differs from germline and may be a read error. The chain combines TRBV24-1 with TRBJ1-2; 9 nucleotides agree with TRBD1. The germline V gene encodes CDR1 KGHDR and CDR2 SFDVKD. CDR3 length equals 15 residues. The CDR3 bases are TGCGCCAGCAGTGCCGACCGGGGACAGGGCTATGGCTACACCTTC. It is translated as CASSADRGQGYGYTF.

This clonotype has only a few counts. The chain is built from TRBV14 and TRBJ2-2; D is unclear. Trimming pared 0 bases from V and 8 bases from J, leaving 4 bases between. The CDR3 spans 12 residues. The V gene's germline CDR1 is SGHDN and CDR2 FVKESK. The CDR3 DNA reads TGTGCCAGCAGCCAAGATGGGGGGGAGCTGTTTTTT. Translating gives CASSQDGGELFF.

This rearrangement joins TRBV29-1 to TRBJ1-1; TRBD1 might be the D (6 bases). Per germline, CDR1 SQVTM and CDR2 ANQGSEA. V lost 5 bases and J 5 bases, leaving 15 bases between the germline ends. The CDR3 sequence is 13 residues long. In DNA, the CDR3 is TGCAGCGTTAGAACAGGGAGGGGAACTGAAGCTTTCTTT. This encodes CSVRTGRGTEAFF.

CDR3 sequence (DNA): TGTGCCACCAGTGAGGCCGGGACAGGGGGCGAAGAGACCCAGTACTTC. Translation gives CATSEAGTGGEETQYF. The chain uses TRBV24-1 and TRBJ2-5; 12 bases map to TRBD1. The trim removed 4 bases at V and 3 bases at J, leaving 5 bases unmatched. Germline CDR1 is KGHDR and CDR2 is SFDVKD. There are 16 residues in the CDR3.

The V call is TRBV5-1, the J call TRBJ1-2; 8 bases line up with TRBD1. The CDR3 loop spans 14 amino acids. The trim removed 1 base at V and 6 bases at J, leaving 5 bases unmatched. CDR1 and CDR2 (germline): SGHRS, YFSETQ. The CDR3 protein is CASSLYRGGDGYTF. CDR3 bases: TGCGCCAGCAGCTTGTACAGGGGGGGCGATGGCTACACCTTC.

CDR3 region: CASSAVGTKSYGYTF. The CDR3 region has the DNA TGCGCCAGCAGCGCCGTTGGGACGAAGAGCTATGGCTACACCTTC. This chain joins TRBV10-2 and TRBJ1-2, with D possibly being TRBD1 (5 bases). From germline, CDR1 is WSHSY and CDR2 SAAADI. V gave up 6 bases and J gave up 4 bases, with 18 bases separating them. The CDR3 has 15 amino acids.

This clonotype was recorded at least ten times. The J gene is TRBJ1-1, the V gene TRBV7-9; D uncertain. The germline CDR1 and CDR2 sequences are SEHNR and FQNEAQ (reference sequence). This CDR3 is 13 amino acids long. V lost 6 bases and J 5 bases, leaving 13 bases between the germline ends. The CDR3 reads CASSKPPGTEAFF. The CDR3 coding sequence is TGTGCCAGCAGTAAACCCCCGGGGACTGAAGCTTTCTTT. The variable domain in full, completed from reference TRBV7-9 and TRBJ1-1, reads DTGVSQNPRHKITKRGQNVTFRCDPISEHNRLYWYRQTLGQGPEFLTYFQNEAQLEKSRLLSDRFSAERPKGSFSTLEIQRTEQGDSAMYLCASSKPPGTEAFFGQGTRLTVV.